These T cell receptor beta chains were read from a single sample in a study of control samples from healthy donors and cancer patients. Only in-frame clones appear in the TCRdb table, and some are missing; sequencing was by immunoSEQ multiplex PCR. The top ten clones hold about 35% of a sample with tens of thousands of clones, roughly 80% of them seen once. The specimen sequenced was PBMCs. These receptors originate from a man aged 70 or older with lung cancer. Each CDR3 is given with its conserved first and last residue. D genes are given only for firm matches. Some rows have no size entry. The others give once, few or many, or a class for an expanded clone.

cdr3_length clone_size j_call v_call d_call cdr3_aa cdr3_nt
15 . TRBJ2-1 TRBV29-1 TRBD1 CSVGNRDRIYNEQFF TGCAGCGTTGGGAACCGGGACAGGATATACAATGAGCAGTTCTTC
15 . TRBJ2-7 TRBV9 . CASSASGRGEDEQYF TGTGCCAGCAGCGCGTCCGGGAGAGGGGAGGACGAGCAGTACTTC
14 . TRBJ2-2 TRBV19 . CASRTDVNTGELFF TGTGCCAGTAGGACGGATGTGAACACCGGGGAGCTGTTTTTT
12 . TRBJ2-2 TRBV11-3 . CASGNRAGELFF TGTGCCAGCGGAAACAGGGCCGGGGAGCTGTTTTTT
16 . TRBJ1-6 TRBV5-6 TRBD1 CASSLLGTGDNSPLHF TGTGCCAGCAGCCTGCTCGGAACAGGGGATAATTCACCCCTCCACTTT
12 . TRBJ2-3 TRBV9 . CASAELRGTQYF TGTGCCAGCGCGGAGCTACGGGGGACGCAGTATTTT
12 few TRBJ2-7 TRBV18 . CASSPENYEQYF TGTGCCAGCTCACCAGAAAACTACGAGCAGTACTTC
12 . TRBJ1-1 TRBV7-9 . CARKTLNTEAFF TGTGCCAGGAAGACCTTGAACACTGAAGCTTTCTTT
16 . TRBJ2-3 TRBV7-9 TRBD2 CASSLSGGTRTDTQYF TGTGCCAGCAGCTTAAGCGGGGGGACGCGCACAGATACGCAGTATTTT
16 . TRBJ2-5 TRBV9 TRBD2 CASSMRSGGAGETQYF TGTGCCAGCAGCATGCGTAGCGGGGGGGCCGGTGAGACCCAGTACTTC
14 . TRBJ1-3 TRBV5-6 TRBD1 CASNQGGSGNTIYF TGTGCCAGTAACCAGGGGGGCTCTGGAAACACCATATATTTT